The next 16 T cell receptor beta chains were all read from a single sample in a study of response to subunit inactivated influenza vaccine. TCRdb redid the calling of the RT-PCR reads with MiXCR, one entry per CDR3 protein. Of about 700,000 distinct CDR3 sequences in the sample, more than 11% were seen once. Here the sequenced sample was PBMCs from blood, taken around 15 days before vaccination. Every receptor here comes from a man in his forties or fifties who received an inactivated influenza vaccine.

This clonotype was counted between two and nine times. The rearrangement uses TRBV6-5 and TRBJ2-7; 13 bases are a match to TRBD2. Germline V gives CDR1 MNHEY, CDR2 SVGAGI. The V and J ends lost 8 bases and 2 bases, in that order; junction bases with no gene match: 9. The CDR3 totals 16 residues. CDR3 region: CASRQGTSGTAYEQYF. The CDR3 region has the DNA TGTGCCAGCCGACAGGGGACTAGCGGGACCGCCTACGAGCAGTACTTC.

Only one count was recorded for this clonotype. The rearrangement joins TRBV20-1 to TRBJ2-7; TRBD2 matches at 8 bases. The CDR3 spans 16 residues. Germline CDR1 DFQATT, CDR2 SNEGSKA (reference sequence). The CDR3 nucleotides read TGCTGTGTCAGGGTCATGGCGGGAGGCGTATCCTACGAGCAGTACTTC. This sequence encodes CCVRVMAGGVSYEQYF.

This clonotype came up a few times. The J gene is TRBJ2-6, the V gene TRBV2; 7 nucleotides line up with TRBD1. V lost 8 bases, J lost 0 bases, and 1 base stayed unmatched. From germline, CDR1 is SNHLY and CDR2 FYNNEI. This CDR3 contains 14 residues. The CDR3 spells CASGTASGANVLTF. The CDR3 coding sequence is TGTGCCAGCGGGACAGCCTCTGGGGCCAACGTCCTGACTTTC. The full variable domain, its missing parts supplied by reference TRBV2 and TRBJ2-6, is EPEVTQTPSHQVTQMGQEVILRCVPISNHLYFYWYRQILGQKVEFLVSFYNNEISEKSEIFDDQFSVERPDGSNFTLKIRSTKLEDSAMYFCASGTASGANVLTFGAGSRLTVL.

This clonotype has just a few counts. The chain carries TRBV5-1 and TRBJ1-5, with 7 bases lining up with TRBD1. Unmatched junction bases numbered 8, after V lost 4 bases and J lost 4 bases. Per the germline V gene, CDR1 is SGHRS and CDR2 is YFSETQ. The CDR3 is 15 residues long. The CDR3 region has the DNA TGCGCCAGCAGCCCTACAGGGGAAGGTAATCAGCCCCAGCATTTT. This codes for CASSPTGEGNQPQHF.

J is TRBJ2-3 and V is TRBV4-3; 7 bases line up with TRBD1. CDR1 is LGHNA and CDR2 is YSLEER in the germline V gene. V lost 4 bases and J lost 3; bases outside the gene matches: 7. This CDR3 spans 15 amino acids. This CDR3 is CASSRQGLATDTQYF. The CDR3 coding sequence is TGCGCCAGCAGCCGACAGGGCTTGGCGACAGATACGCAGTATTTT.

Written as DNA, the CDR3 is TGCAGTGCTGGCGGGCGGGGGCCCACAGATACGCAGTATTTT. Translated: CSAGGRGPTDTQYF. J is TRBJ2-3 and V is TRBV20-1, with D perhaps TRBD2 (7 bases). This CDR3 comprises 14 residues. The V gene lost 5 bases and the J gene lost 2 bases, with 14 bases spanning the gap. Germline V gives CDR1 DFQATT, CDR2 SNEGSKA (reference sequence).

This sequence joins TRBV7-2 and TRBJ2-7; D may be TRBD2 (6 bases). V was cut by 3 bases and J by 6 bases, with 12 bases left in between. From germline, CDR1 is SGHTA and CDR2 FQGNSA. The CDR3 contains 13 residues. In DNA form, the CDR3 reads TGTGCCAGCAGCTTTAAAATGGGAGGCGAGCAGTACTTC. It is translated as CASSFKMGGEQYF.

This clonotype occurred many times. This chain joins TRBV7-2 and TRBJ2-4, with 9 bases that match TRBD1. CDR1 is SGHTA and CDR2 is FQGNSA in the germline V gene. The CDR3 is made up of 15 amino acids. Trimming cost V 5 bases and J 5 bases; bases outside gene matches: 7. The CDR3 loop is CASSERRTGENIQYF. CDR3 nucleotide sequence: TGTGCCAGCAGCGAGAGGAGGACAGGGGAAAACATTCAGTACTTC. Filled out from reference TRBV7-2 and TRBJ2-4, the complete variable domain reads GAGVSQSPSNKVTEKGKDVELRCDPISGHTALYWYRQSLGQGLEFLIYFQGNSAPDKSGLPSDRFSAERTGGSVSTLTIQRTQQEDSAVYLCASSERRTGENIQYFGAGTRLSVL.

The chain joins TRBV18 to TRBJ2-3, with a possible D match to TRBD1 (5 bases). There are 13 residues in the CDR3. The V end was cut by 5 bases, the J end by 3 bases, with 9 bases between. Per germline, CDR1 KGHSH and CDR2 LQKENI. The CDR3 DNA reads TGTGCCAGCTCAACCAGGGTTACAGATACGCAGTATTTT. This encodes CASSTRVTDTQYF.

The chain employs TRBV3-1 and TRBJ2-4, with 9 bases that match TRBD1. Germline CDR1 reads LGHDT; CDR2 reads YNNKEL (reference sequence). This CDR3 spans 17 amino acids. V shed 4 bases and J 2 bases; nucleotides not matched to a gene: 9. The CDR3 region has the DNA TGTGCCAGCAGCCCAAGCCGGGACAGGGTATCCAAAAACATTCAGTACTTC. This codes for CASSPSRDRVSKNIQYF.

This clonotype has only a few counts. In DNA form, the CDR3 reads TGTGCCAGCAGCCAAGGACAGGGGACGAATGAGCAGTTCTTC. Its translation: CASSQGQGTNEQFF. The rearrangement joins TRBV4-2 to TRBJ2-1, with TRBD1 matching over 8 bases. The CDR3 contains 14 residues. The junction had 3 bases not matched to a gene; V was cut back by 1 base and J by 7 bases. Germline V gives CDR1 LGHNA, CDR2 YNFKEQ.

Points on this clonotype: An end of the junction does not agree with germline; a read error may underlie this. The chain links TRBV4-2 to TRBJ1-1; 8 nucleotides match TRBD1. The CDR3 has 13 amino acids. Germline V lookup: CDR1 LGHNA, CDR2 YNFKEQ. The CDR3, as DNA: TGTACCAGCAGCCAGGGACAGGTCCCTGAAGCTTTCTTT. This codes for CTSSQGQVPEAFF.

The chain recombines TRBV7-2 with TRBJ2-5, with a tentative D call TRBD2 (7 bases). With 2 bases removed from V and 2 bases from J, the gap between germline ends came to 15 bases. The CDR3 is made up of 16 amino acids. The germline gives CDR1 SGHTA, CDR2 FQGNSA. The CDR3 DNA reads as TGTGCCAGCAGCTTACCCCGGACTAGGGGGCAAGAGACCCAGTACTTC. It yields the protein CASSLPRTRGQETQYF.

The rearrangement links TRBV7-2 to TRBJ2-5; 8 bases are a match to TRBD1. With V trimmed by 5 bases and J by 4 bases, 9 bases remained unmatched. This CDR3 is 15 amino acids long. CDR1 is SGHTA and CDR2 is FQGNSA in the germline V gene. CDR3 sequence (DNA): TGTGCCAGCAGCGCGGACAGGGTGGGAGTAGAGACCCAGTACTTC. Translated: CASSADRVGVETQYF.

There are a few counts of this clonotype. The chain employs TRBV2 and TRBJ2-6; unclear D gene. Germline V lookup: CDR1 SNHLY, CDR2 FYNNEI. V dropped 6 bases and J dropped 0 bases, with 9 bases sitting between them. The CDR3 is 15 residues long. CDR3 nucleotide sequence: TGTGCCAGCAGGGCCTGGAGCTCTGGGGCCAACGTCCTGACTTTC. Its protein product is CASRAWSSGANVLTF.

This clonotype has a count of ten or more. The genes are TRBV4-2 and TRBJ1-6; possibly TRBD1 for D (5 bases). Germline CDR1 reads LGHNA; CDR2 reads YNFKEQ. The CDR3 is 14 amino acids. V was pared by 2 bases and J by 10 bases, with 12 bases between. The CDR3 coding sequence is TGTGCCAGCAGCCAAACAGGATCGGACTCACCCCTCCACTTT. Its protein product is CASSQTGSDSPLHF.